These 20 T cell receptor beta chains came from one sample sequenced in a study of shared clonotypes between healthy human individuals. Produced via immunoSEQ multiplex PCR; TCRdb's table is partial and in-frame only. The sample has around 2.5 million clones; approximately 93% are singletons. The sample taken for sequencing was naive CD4+ T cells from PBMCs. Regarding subset: CD45RA+ positively selected. The receptor set was obtained from a man between 18 and 35 years old in good health. Some clones in this sample may be carry-over from other donors' samples.

The chain is built from TRBV11-3 and TRBJ2-2; the D call may be TRBD1 or TRBD2 (6 bases each). Germline CDR1 SGHNT, CDR2 YENEEA. CDR3 length equals 15 residues. V lost 5 bases and J lost 1, with 11 bases in between. CDR3 protein: CASSKQGGNTGELFF. CDR3 in DNA: TGTGCCAGCAGCAAACAGGGAGGGAACACCGGGGAGCTGTTTTTT.

The chain employs TRBV5-4 and TRBJ2-1; 10 bases fit TRBD2. The CDR3 consists of 14 residues. V lost 5 bases, J lost 6 bases, and 5 bases stayed unmatched. CDR1 SGHNT and CDR2 YYREEE come from the germline V gene (reference sequence). The chain's CDR3 is CASSQKREGNEQFF. The DNA for the CDR3 is TGTGCCAGCAGTCAAAAGCGGGAGGGCAATGAGCAGTTCTTC.

This clone was seen a handful of times. The CDR3 nucleotides are TGTGCCAGCAGCTCACGACAGACCCAGTACTTC. It encodes CASSSRQTQYF. This chain uses TRBV14 with TRBJ2-5; no definite D call. The germline V gene encodes CDR1 SGHDN and CDR2 FVKESK. Trimming took off 5 bases at V and 6 bases at J, with 7 bases between the two ends. This CDR3 is 11 amino acids long. The full variable domain, its missing parts supplied by reference TRBV14 and TRBJ2-5, is EAGVTQFPSHSVIEKGQTVTLRCDPISGHDNLYWYRRVMGKEIKFLLHFVKESKQDESGMPNNRFLAERTGGTYSTLKVQPAELEDSGVYFCASSSRQTQYFGPGTRLLVL.

The chain carries TRBV5-1 and TRBJ2-1; 7 positions agree with TRBD2. CDR3 length: 15 amino acids. Trimming took 0 bases from V and 10 from J; bases not matched to a gene: 10. Germline V gene data show CDR1 as SGHRS and CDR2 as YFSETQ. CDR3 amino acids: CASSLAGLAGSEQFF. In nucleotides, the CDR3 is TGCGCCAGCAGCTTGGCCGGGTTAGCGGGTTCGGAGCAGTTCTTC.

The chain is built from TRBV6-6 and TRBJ2-5; 8 bases match TRBD1. The J call is doubtful: the DNA matches TRBJ2-7 better. The CDR3 is 15 amino acids. Germline V lookup: CDR1 MNHNY, CDR2 SVGAGI (reference sequence). The chain's CDR3 is CASSYSGQGAYEQYF. CDR3 bases: TGTGCCAGCAGTTACTCCGGACAGGGTGCCTACGAGCAGTACTTC.

The chain carries TRBV4-2 and TRBJ2-7; 12 bases match TRBD1. The CDR3 is made up of 15 amino acids. The germline V gene has CDR1 LGHNA and CDR2 YNFKEQ. Unmatched junction bases numbered 3, after V lost 1 base and J lost 5 bases. Here the CDR3 DNA reads TGTGCCAGCAGCCAAGGGGGACAGGGGGCCCACGAGCAGTACTTC. As protein: CASSQGGQGAHEQYF.

The sample holds one count of this clone. The chain uses TRBV2 and TRBJ2-3; 11 nucleotides line up with TRBD2. The CDR3 length is 13 residues. V shed 11 bases, J shed 4 bases, and the junction held 5 bases outside the gene matches. Germline CDR1 and CDR2: SNHLY and FYNNEI. CDR3 region: CAVAGGPSDTQYF. The DNA for the CDR3 is TGTGCCGTAGCGGGAGGGCCTTCAGATACGCAGTATTTT.

The chain links TRBV5-1 to TRBJ2-5, with D perhaps matching TRBD1 or TRBD2 (6 bases each). Between the trimmed V and J ends, which lost 2 bases and 0 bases, there was a span of 11 bases. The CDR3 runs to 15 residues. Germline V gene data show CDR1 as SGHRS and CDR2 as YFSETQ. The CDR3 DNA reads TGCGCCAGCAGCTTTAGGGGGGATTACCAAGAGACCCAGTACTTC. Amino acids: CASSFRGDYQETQYF.

This sequence joins TRBV6-6 and TRBJ2-1; D is perhaps TRBD2 (6 bases). This CDR3 is built from 14 residues. The V and J ends lost 4 bases and 4 bases respectively, with 11 bases between them. Germline loops: CDR1 MNHNY, CDR2 SVGAGI (reference sequence). CDR3 nucleotide sequence: TGTGCCAGCAGTTCCGGGAGCATGTACAATGAGCAGTTCTTC. Its protein product is CASSSGSMYNEQFF.

The rearrangement joins TRBV19 to TRBJ2-4; D is undetermined. Germline V lookup: CDR1 LNHDA, CDR2 SQIVND (reference sequence). The CDR3 consists of 16 residues. Trimming left V 8 bases short and J 4 bases short, with 21 bases between. The DNA for the CDR3 is TGTGCCAGTGGGCCTGGGAAGGATGGGGTTAAAAACATTCAGTACTTC. The encoded protein is CASGPGKDGVKNIQYF.

This chain links TRBV29-1 with TRBJ2-1; D might be TRBD1 (5 bases). Germline CDR1 and CDR2: SQVTM and ANQGSEA. The V and J ends lost 6 bases and 15 bases respectively, with 21 bases between them. This CDR3 has 12 residues. CDR3 residues: CSVQRGQKLAFF. The CDR3 DNA is TGCAGCGTCCAAAGGGGCCAGAAGTTGGCGTTCTTC.

The gene calls are TRBV10-2 and TRBJ2-7, with 9 nucleotides matching TRBD2. The CDR3 runs to 14 residues. Germline V gene lookup returns CDR1 WSHSY and CDR2 SAAADI. J gave up 2 bases and V 6 bases, and 5 bases lay outside the gene matches. The CDR3 spells CASRIAGAPYEQYF. CDR3 in DNA: TGCGCCAGCAGGATAGCGGGAGCCCCCTACGAGCAGTACTTC.

This clone was detected only a few times. This sequence joins TRBV6-1 and TRBJ2-7; D gene uncertain. Per germline, CDR1 MNHNS and CDR2 SASEGT. Trimming removed 4 bases at V and 7 bases at J, with 14 bases between. The CDR3 has 13 residues. In nucleotides, the CDR3 is TGTGCCAGCAGTGGCGCTGGATCGGAGGAGCAGTACTTC. Its protein is CASSGAGSEEQYF.

This chain uses TRBV28 with TRBJ1-5; the match to TRBD1 covers 7 bases. The V gene end was trimmed by 7 bases and the J gene end by 11 bases; junction bases not matched to a gene: 8. The V gene's germline CDR1 is MDHEN and CDR2 SYDVKM. This CDR3 is built from 12 residues. Here the CDR3 DNA reads TGTGCCAGCAACCGACAGGGTGCGTCCCAGCATTTT. This translates into CASNRQGASQHF.

The rearrangement links TRBV7-3 to TRBJ2-3; weak D call: TRBD2 (6 bases). With 4 bases removed from V and 5 bases from J, the gap between germline ends came to 19 bases. The germline V gene has CDR1 SGHTA and CDR2 FQGTGA. CDR3 size: 16 residues. CDR3 DNA sequence: TGTGCCAGCAGCTACACGGGAGTTAGGGTGGGAGATACGCAGTATTTT. Translation gives CASSYTGVRVGDTQYF. The whole variable domain, filled in from reference TRBV7-3 and TRBJ2-3, reads GAGVSQTPSNKVTEKGKYVELRCDPISGHTALYWYRQSLGQGPEFLIYFQGTGAADDSGLPNDRFFAVRPEGSVSTLKIQRTERGDSAVYLCASSYTGVRVGDTQYFGPGTRLTVL.

The V and J genes are TRBV27 and TRBJ2-1; weak D call: TRBD2 (5 bases). The CDR3 has 14 amino acids. V was cut by 4 bases and J by 9 bases, with 16 bases left in between. Germline values: CDR1 MNHEY, CDR2 SMNVEV (reference sequence). The CDR3 here is CASSYILGGGEQFF. In DNA, the CDR3 is TGTGCCAGCAGTTATATACTAGGTGGCGGTGAGCAGTTCTTC.

The V call is TRBV28, the J call TRBJ1-4; D unresolved. From germline, CDR1 is MDHEN and CDR2 SYDVKM. This CDR3 spans 14 amino acids. Trimming removed 4 bases from V and 6 bases from J, with 12 bases in between. DNA for the CDR3: TGTGCCAGCAGTTCCCCGGACGGGCATGAAAAACTGTTTTTT. This encodes CASSSPDGHEKLFF.

This chain links TRBV18 with TRBJ1-4; a weak D match, TRBD1 (6 bases). From germline, CDR1 is KGHSH and CDR2 LQKENI. Trimming took 6 bases from V and 6 from J, leaving 11 bases between them. This CDR3 contains 13 residues. CDR3 sequence reads: CASSLGADEKLFF. DNA for the CDR3: TGTGCCAGCTCGTTGGGGGCTGATGAAAAACTGTTTTTT.

The J gene is TRBJ2-5, the V gene TRBV5-1; 9 bases line up with TRBD2. V gave up 6 bases and J gave up 4 bases; unmatched junction bases: 10. Germline CDR1 and CDR2: SGHRS and YFSETQ. This CDR3 comprises 15 residues. CDR3 nucleotide sequence: TGCGCCAGCACCCTCCGTGGAGCGGGAGGAGAGACCCAGTACTTC. Protein product: CASTLRGAGGETQYF.

V and J are TRBV5-1 and TRBJ2-1, with 16 nucleotides matching TRBD2. The CDR3 sequence is 18 residues long. Germline CDR1 SGHRS, CDR2 YFSETQ. J gave up 8 bases and V 4 bases, and 12 bases lay outside the gene matches. CDR3 in DNA: TGCGCCAGCAGCCACGCCGGGACTAGCGGGAGGGCCTTCTATGAGCAGTTCTTC. Protein: CASSHAGTSGRAFYEQFF.